A selection of T cell receptor beta chains follows, all from one sample in a study of CD8 T cells in ankylosing spondylitis. Each CDR3 protein gets one entry after TCRdb re-called the 5' RACE reads with MiXCR. The sample carries about 220,000 distinct CDR3 sequences, around 7.9% recorded once. The sample comprised blood, either unsorted or a sorted T cell fraction (not recorded which). The receptor set was obtained from a male donor with ankylosing spondylitis. Both conserved end residues are part of each CDR3. D genes are given only for firm matches. The size field is filled for only some rows; it gives once, few, many or a size class.

CDR3aa: CASSVDGLAVGEEQFF
CDR3nt: TGTGCCAGCAGCGTAGATGGCCTAGCGGTGGGCGAGGAGCAGTTCTTC
d_gene: TRBD2
v_gene: TRBV9
abundance: few
j_gene: TRBJ2-1

CDR3aa: CSVVSNYGYTF
CDR3nt: TGCAGCGTTGTTAGCAACTATGGCTACACCTTC
d_gene: -
v_gene: TRBV29-1
abundance: -
j_gene: TRBJ1-2

CDR3aa: CASSQGRGRSNEQFF
CDR3nt: TGCGCCAGCAGCCAAGGGAGGGGGAGATCCAATGAGCAGTTCTTC
d_gene: -
v_gene: TRBV4-3
abundance: -
j_gene: TRBJ2-1

CDR3aa: CASSLVQGNSPLHF
CDR3nt: TGTGCCAGCAGCTTAGTACAGGGGAATTCACCCCTCCACTTT
d_gene: TRBD1
v_gene: TRBV7-9
abundance: many
j_gene: TRBJ1-6

CDR3aa: CASSLVTSGSYEQYF
CDR3nt: TGTGCCAGCAGCTTAGTAACTAGCGGGAGCTACGAGCAGTACTTC
d_gene: TRBD2
v_gene: TRBV11-2
abundance: many
j_gene: TRBJ2-7

CDR3aa: CASSFPGTGDSTAEQYF
CDR3nt: TGTGCCAGCAGCTTCCCCGGGACAGGGGACAGTACGGCCGAGCAGTACTTC
d_gene: TRBD1
v_gene: TRBV5-5
abundance: -
j_gene: TRBJ2-7

CDR3aa: CSARERGRRNSPLHF
CDR3nt: TGCAGTGCTAGAGAGAGGGGGCGAAGGAATTCACCCCTCCACTTT
d_gene: TRBD1
v_gene: TRBV20-1
abundance: many
j_gene: TRBJ1-6

CDR3aa: CASSLAGTSGRGTQYF
CDR3nt: TGTGCCAGCAGTTTGGCCGGGACTAGCGGGCGGGGGACCCAGTACTTC
d_gene: TRBD2
v_gene: TRBV12-3/TRBV12-4
abundance: few
j_gene: TRBJ2-5

CDR3aa: CATSGFYEQYF
CDR3nt: TGTGCCACCAGTGGTTTCTACGAGCAGTACTTC
d_gene: -
v_gene: TRBV24-1
abundance: -
j_gene: TRBJ2-7

CDR3aa: CASSQENRGRGSPLHF
CDR3nt: TGTGCCAGCAGCCAAGAAAACCGGGGTCGGGGTTCACCCCTCCACTTT
d_gene: -
v_gene: TRBV4-2
abundance: many
j_gene: TRBJ1-6

CDR3aa: CSVIQGDTGELFF
CDR3nt: TGCAGCGTTATTCAGGGGGACACCGGGGAGCTGTTTTTT
d_gene: TRBD1
v_gene: TRBV29-1
abundance: few
j_gene: TRBJ2-2

CDR3aa: CASSQDFDQIYEQYF
CDR3nt: TGCGCCAGCAGCCAAGATTTCGACCAGATCTACGAGCAGTACTTC
d_gene: -
v_gene: TRBV4-3
abundance: many
j_gene: TRBJ2-7

CDR3aa: CASSQDSAGTQYF
CDR3nt: TGCGCCAGCAGCCAAGATTCGGCGGGAACACAGTATTTT
d_gene: -
v_gene: TRBV4-1
abundance: many
j_gene: TRBJ2-3

CDR3aa: CATSRDRSHIQYF
CDR3nt: TGTGCCACCAGCAGAGATCGAAGTCACATTCAGTACTTC
d_gene: -
v_gene: TRBV15
abundance: many
j_gene: TRBJ2-4

CDR3aa: CASSAGTGEAFF
CDR3nt: TGTGCCAGCAGCGCAGGGACAGGTGAAGCTTTCTTT
d_gene: TRBD1
v_gene: TRBV9
abundance: many
j_gene: TRBJ1-1

CDR3aa: CSAAGTRYNEQFF
CDR3nt: TGCAGTGCCGCCGGGACCAGATACAATGAGCAGTTCTTC
d_gene: -
v_gene: TRBV20-1
abundance: many
j_gene: TRBJ2-1

CDR3aa: CASRPGQGLYSPLHF
CDR3nt: TGTGCCAGCAGACCTGGACAGGGCCTTTATTCACCCCTCCACTTT
d_gene: TRBD1
v_gene: TRBV7-9
abundance: -
j_gene: TRBJ1-6

CDR3aa: CASSLVGFRAETQYF
CDR3nt: TGTGCCAGCAGCTTAGTCGGGTTCCGAGCGGAGACCCAGTACTTC
d_gene: -
v_gene: TRBV7-2
abundance: -
j_gene: TRBJ2-5

CDR3aa: CASSGVTGELFF
CDR3nt: TGTGCCAGCAGCGGAGTAACCGGGGAGCTGTTTTTT
d_gene: -
v_gene: TRBV7-9
abundance: many
j_gene: TRBJ2-2

CDR3aa: CAWKVGLAGPYNEQFF
CDR3nt: TGTGCCTGGAAGGTGGGACTAGCGGGACCCTACAATGAGCAGTTCTTC
d_gene: TRBD2
v_gene: TRBV30
abundance: many
j_gene: TRBJ2-1

CDR3aa: CSVLGHEPNYGYTF
CDR3nt: TGCAGCGTTCTCGGACACGAACCTAACTATGGCTACACCTTC
d_gene: -
v_gene: TRBV29-1
abundance: many
j_gene: TRBJ1-2

CDR3aa: CASSFLMGYNEQFF
CDR3nt: TGTGCCAGCAGTTTCCTTATGGGGTACAATGAGCAGTTCTTC
d_gene: -
v_gene: TRBV6-5
abundance: -
j_gene: TRBJ2-1

CDR3aa: CASSLWDNQETQYF
CDR3nt: TGTGCCAGCAGCTTATGGGATAATCAAGAGACCCAGTACTTC
d_gene: -
v_gene: TRBV7-9
abundance: many
j_gene: TRBJ2-5

CDR3aa: CASSPRRLHTGELFF
CDR3nt: TGTGCCAGCAGCCCCCGGCGGCTACACACCGGGGAGCTGTTTTTT
d_gene: -
v_gene: TRBV7-2
abundance: many
j_gene: TRBJ2-2

CDR3aa: CASSLTGASNQPQHF
CDR3nt: TGTGCCAGCAGTTTAACGGGGGCGAGCAATCAGCCCCAGCATTTT
d_gene: -
v_gene: TRBV27
abundance: many
j_gene: TRBJ1-5

CDR3aa: CASSHRQGRAPYNEQFF
CDR3nt: TGCGCCAGCAGCCATCGGCAGGGCAGGGCACCCTACAATGAGCAGTTCTTC
d_gene: -
v_gene: TRBV4-1
abundance: many
j_gene: TRBJ2-1

CDR3aa: CARSPKQGAVIIGYTF
CDR3nt: TGTGCCCGCAGCCCTAAACAGGGGGCGGTCATCATTGGATACACCTTC
d_gene: TRBD1
v_gene: TRBV6-1
abundance: -
j_gene: TRBJ1-2

CDR3aa: CASSDLAFIYEQYF
CDR3nt: TGTGCCAGCAGTGATCTAGCGTTCATCTACGAGCAGTACTTC
d_gene: -
v_gene: TRBV6-1
abundance: many
j_gene: TRBJ2-7

CDR3aa: CASSLDSPPGLEAFF
CDR3nt: TGTGCCAGCAGCTTAGATTCCCCTCCAGGCTTAGAAGCTTTCTTT
d_gene: -
v_gene: TRBV11-1
abundance: few
j_gene: TRBJ1-1

CDR3aa: CASSQVLGRNTEAFF
CDR3nt: TGCGCCAGCAGCCAAGTTCTGGGGCGGAACACTGAAGCTTTCTTT
d_gene: -
v_gene: TRBV4-1
abundance: many
j_gene: TRBJ1-1

CDR3aa: CASSLNWPYNEQFF
CDR3nt: TGTGCCAGCAGCCTTAACTGGCCTTACAATGAGCAGTTCTTC
d_gene: -
v_gene: TRBV5-6
abundance: -
j_gene: TRBJ2-1